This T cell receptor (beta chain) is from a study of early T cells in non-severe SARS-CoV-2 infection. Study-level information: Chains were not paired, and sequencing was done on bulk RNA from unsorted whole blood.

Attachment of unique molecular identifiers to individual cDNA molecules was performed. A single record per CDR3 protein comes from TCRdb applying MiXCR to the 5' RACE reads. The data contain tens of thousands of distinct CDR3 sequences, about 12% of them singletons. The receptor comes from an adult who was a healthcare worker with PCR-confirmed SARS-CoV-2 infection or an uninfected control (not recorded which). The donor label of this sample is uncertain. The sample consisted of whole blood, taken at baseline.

The DNA for the CDR3 is TGTGCCAGCAGAGGGACTAGCGGGGGCTCCTACAATGAGCAGTTCTTC. Its translation is CASRGTSGGSYNEQFF. The V and J genes are TRBV7-2 and TRBJ2-1; 14 bases match TRBD2. Germline lookup yields CDR1 SGHTA and CDR2 FQGNSA. The CDR3 covers 16 residues. V gave up 6 bases and J gave up 0 bases; unmatched junction bases: 1.